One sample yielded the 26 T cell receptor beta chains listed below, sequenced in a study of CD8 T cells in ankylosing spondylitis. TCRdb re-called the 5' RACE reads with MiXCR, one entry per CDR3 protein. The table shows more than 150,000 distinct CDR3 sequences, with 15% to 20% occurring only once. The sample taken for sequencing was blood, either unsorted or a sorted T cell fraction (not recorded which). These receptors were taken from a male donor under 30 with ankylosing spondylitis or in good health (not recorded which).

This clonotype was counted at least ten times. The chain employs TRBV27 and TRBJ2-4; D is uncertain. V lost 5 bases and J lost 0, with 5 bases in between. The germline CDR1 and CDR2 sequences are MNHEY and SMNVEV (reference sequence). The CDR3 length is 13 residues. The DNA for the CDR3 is TGTGCCAGCAGTCCATTAGCCAAAAACATTCAGTACTTC. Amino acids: CASSPLAKNIQYF.

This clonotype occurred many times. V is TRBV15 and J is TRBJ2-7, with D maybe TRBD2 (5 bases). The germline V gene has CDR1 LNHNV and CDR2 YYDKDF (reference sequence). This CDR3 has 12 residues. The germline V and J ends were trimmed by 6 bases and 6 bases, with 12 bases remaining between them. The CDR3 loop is CATSAGEGEQYV. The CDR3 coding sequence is TGTGCCACCAGTGCGGGCGAGGGCGAGCAGTACGTC.

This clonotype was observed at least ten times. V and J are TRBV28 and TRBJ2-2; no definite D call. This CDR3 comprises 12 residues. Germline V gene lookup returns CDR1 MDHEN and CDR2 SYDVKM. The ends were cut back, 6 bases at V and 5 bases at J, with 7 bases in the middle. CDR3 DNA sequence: TGTGCCAGCAGGGGTAGTACCGGGGAGCTGTTTTTT. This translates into CASRGSTGELFF.

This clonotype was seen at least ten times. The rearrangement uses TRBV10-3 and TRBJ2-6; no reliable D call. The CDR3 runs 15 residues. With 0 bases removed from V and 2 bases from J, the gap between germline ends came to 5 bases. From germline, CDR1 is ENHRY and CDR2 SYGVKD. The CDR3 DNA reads TGTGCCATCAGTGAGTCGGCCGCTGGGGCCAACGTCCTGACTTTC. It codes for CAISESAAGANVLTF.

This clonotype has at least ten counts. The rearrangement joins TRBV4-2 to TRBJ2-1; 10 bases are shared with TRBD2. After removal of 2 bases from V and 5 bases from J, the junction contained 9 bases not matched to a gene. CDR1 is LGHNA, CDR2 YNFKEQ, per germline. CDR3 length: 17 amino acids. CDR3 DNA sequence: TGTGCCAGCAGCCAAACTCTAACTAGCGGGGCGAACAATGAGCAGTTCTTC. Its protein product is CASSQTLTSGANNEQFF.

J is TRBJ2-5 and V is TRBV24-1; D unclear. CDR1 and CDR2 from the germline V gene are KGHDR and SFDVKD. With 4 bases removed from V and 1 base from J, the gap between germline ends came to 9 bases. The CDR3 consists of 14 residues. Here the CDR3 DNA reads TGTGCCACCAGTGACCGATGGCTCCAAGAGACCCAGTACTTC. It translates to CATSDRWLQETQYF.

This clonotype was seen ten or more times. CDR3 sequence reads: CASSRTGAIDTQYF. CDR3 nucleotide sequence: TGTGCCAGCAGCCGGACAGGCGCCATAGATACGCAGTATTTT. The chain combines TRBV28 with TRBJ2-3, with 7 bases identical to TRBD1. V shed 6 bases and J 5 bases; nucleotides not matched to a gene: 8. This CDR3 spans 14 amino acids. Germline V gives CDR1 MDHEN, CDR2 SYDVKM.

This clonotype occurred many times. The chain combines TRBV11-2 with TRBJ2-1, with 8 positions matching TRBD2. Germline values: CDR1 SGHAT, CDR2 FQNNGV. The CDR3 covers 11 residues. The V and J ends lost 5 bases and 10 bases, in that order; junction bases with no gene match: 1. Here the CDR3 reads CASSRGGEQFF. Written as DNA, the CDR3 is TGTGCCAGCAGCCGGGGGGGAGAGCAGTTCTTC. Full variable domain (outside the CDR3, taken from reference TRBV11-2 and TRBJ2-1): EAGVAQSPRYKIIEKRQSVAFWCNPISGHATLYWYQQILGQGPKLLIQFQNNGVVDDSQLPKDRFSAERLKGVDSTLKIQPAKLEDSAVYLCASSRGGEQFFGPGTRLTVL.

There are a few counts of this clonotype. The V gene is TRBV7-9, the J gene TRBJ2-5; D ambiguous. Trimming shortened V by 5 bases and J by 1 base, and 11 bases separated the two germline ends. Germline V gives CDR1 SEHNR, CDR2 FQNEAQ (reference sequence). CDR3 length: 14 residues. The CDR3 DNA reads TGTGCCAGCAGCCCAGACAAGACCCAAGAGACCCAGTACTTC. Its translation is CASSPDKTQETQYF. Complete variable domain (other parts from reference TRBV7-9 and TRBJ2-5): DTGVSQNPRHKITKRGQNVTFRCDPISEHNRLYWYRQTLGQGPEFLTYFQNEAQLEKSRLLSDRFSAERPKGSFSTLEIQRTEQGDSAMYLCASSPDKTQETQYFGPGTRLLVL.

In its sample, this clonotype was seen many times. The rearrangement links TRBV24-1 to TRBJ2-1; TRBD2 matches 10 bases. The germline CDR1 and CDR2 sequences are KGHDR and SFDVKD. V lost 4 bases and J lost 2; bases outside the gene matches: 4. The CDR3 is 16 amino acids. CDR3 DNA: TGTGCCACCAGTGACCCTAGCGGGGGCCCCTACAATGAGCAGTTCTTC. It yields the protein CATSDPSGGPYNEQFF.

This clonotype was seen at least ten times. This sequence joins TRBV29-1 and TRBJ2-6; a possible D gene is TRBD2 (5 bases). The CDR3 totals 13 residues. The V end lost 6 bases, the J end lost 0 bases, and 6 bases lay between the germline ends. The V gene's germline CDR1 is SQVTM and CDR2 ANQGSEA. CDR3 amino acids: CSVGSSGANVLTF. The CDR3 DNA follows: TGCAGCGTAGGGAGCTCTGGGGCCAACGTCCTGACTTTC.

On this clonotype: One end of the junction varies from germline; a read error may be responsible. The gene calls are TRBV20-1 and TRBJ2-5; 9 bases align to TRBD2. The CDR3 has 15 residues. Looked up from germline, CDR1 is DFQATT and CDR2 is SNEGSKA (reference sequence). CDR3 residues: CSATTSGRTQETQYF. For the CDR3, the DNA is TGCAGTGCTACAACTAGCGGGCGTACCCAAGAGACACAGTACTTC.

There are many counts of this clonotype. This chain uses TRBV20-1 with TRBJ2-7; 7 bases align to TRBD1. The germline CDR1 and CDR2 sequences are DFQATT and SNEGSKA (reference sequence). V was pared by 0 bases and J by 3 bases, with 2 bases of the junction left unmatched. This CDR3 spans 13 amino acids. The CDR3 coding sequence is TGCAGTGCTAGAGACGACAGGGACTACGAGCAGTACTTC. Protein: CSARDDRDYEQYF.

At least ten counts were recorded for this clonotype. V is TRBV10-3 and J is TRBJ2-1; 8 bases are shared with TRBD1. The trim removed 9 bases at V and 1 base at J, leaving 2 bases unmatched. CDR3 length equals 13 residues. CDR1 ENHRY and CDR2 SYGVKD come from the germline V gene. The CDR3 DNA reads TGTGCCATTGGACAGGGATCCTACAATGAGCAGTTCTTC. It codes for CAIGQGSYNEQFF.

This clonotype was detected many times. CDR3 region: CASSGRDRGLWAEQYF. In nucleotides, the CDR3 is TGTGCCAGCAGCGGCCGGGACAGGGGACTTTGGGCCGAGCAGTACTTC. J is TRBJ2-7 and V is TRBV9; 10 positions agree with TRBD1. Trimming cost V 3 bases and J 6 bases; bases outside gene matches: 12. The CDR3 spans 16 residues. Germline assignment: CDR1 SGDLS and CDR2 YYNGEE. Together with reference TRBV9 and TRBJ2-7, the CDR3 gives the full variable domain: DSGVTQTPKHLITATGQRVTLRCSPRSGDLSVYWYQQSLDQGLQFLIQYYNGEERAKGNILERFSAQQFPDLHSELNLSSLELGDSALYFCASSGRDRGLWAEQYFGPGTRLTVT.

CDR3 DNA sequence: TGTGCCATCAGTGGACGGCCCCGAGATTCCGAGCAGTACTTC. This translates into CAISGRPRDSEQYF. The V gene is TRBV10-3, the J gene TRBJ2-7; D is unclear. The V end lost 4 bases, the J end lost 6 bases, and 16 bases lay between the germline ends. Germline-derived CDR1 and CDR2 are ENHRY and SYGVKD. The CDR3 is 14 residues long.

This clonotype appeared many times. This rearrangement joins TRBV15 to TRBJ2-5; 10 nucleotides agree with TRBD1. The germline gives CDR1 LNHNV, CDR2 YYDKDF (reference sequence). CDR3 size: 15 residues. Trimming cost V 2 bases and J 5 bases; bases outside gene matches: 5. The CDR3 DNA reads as TGTGCCACCAGCAGATTCGGACAGGGGGGTGAGACCCAGTACTTC. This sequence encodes CATSRFGQGGETQYF. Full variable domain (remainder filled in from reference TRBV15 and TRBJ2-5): DAMVIQNPRYQVTQFGKPVTLSCSQTLNHNVMYWYQQKSSQAPKLLFHYYDKDFNNEADTPDNFQSRRPNTSFCFLDIRSPGLGDTAMYLCATSRFGQGGETQYFGPGTRLLVL.

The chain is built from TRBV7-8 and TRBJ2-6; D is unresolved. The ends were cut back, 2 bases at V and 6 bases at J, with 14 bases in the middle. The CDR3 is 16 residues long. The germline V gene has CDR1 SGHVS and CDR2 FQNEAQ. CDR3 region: CASSLTEGLLANVLTF. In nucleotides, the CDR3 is TGTGCCAGCAGCTTAACTGAAGGTTTACTGGCCAACGTCCTGACTTTC.

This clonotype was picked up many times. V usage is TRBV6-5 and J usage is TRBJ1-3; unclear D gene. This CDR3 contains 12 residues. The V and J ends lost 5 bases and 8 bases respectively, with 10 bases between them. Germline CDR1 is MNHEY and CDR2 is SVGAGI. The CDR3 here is CASSRRGHTIYF. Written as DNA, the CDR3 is TGTGCCAGCAGTCGACGCGGGCACACCATATATTTT.

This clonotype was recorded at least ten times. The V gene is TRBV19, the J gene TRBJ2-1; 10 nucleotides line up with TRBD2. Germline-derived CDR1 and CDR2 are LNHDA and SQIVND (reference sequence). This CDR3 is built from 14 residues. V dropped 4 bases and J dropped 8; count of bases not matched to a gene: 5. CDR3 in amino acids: CASSRSSGSHEQFF. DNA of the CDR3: TGTGCCAGTAGTAGGTCTAGCGGGAGCCATGAGCAGTTCTTC.

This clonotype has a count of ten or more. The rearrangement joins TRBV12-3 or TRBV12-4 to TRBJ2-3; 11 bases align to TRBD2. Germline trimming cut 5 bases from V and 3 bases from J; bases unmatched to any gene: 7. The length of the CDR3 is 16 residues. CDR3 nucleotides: TGTGCCAGCAGTCCCGGGACTAGCGGTTTGACAGATACGCAGTATTTT. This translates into CASSPGTSGLTDTQYF.

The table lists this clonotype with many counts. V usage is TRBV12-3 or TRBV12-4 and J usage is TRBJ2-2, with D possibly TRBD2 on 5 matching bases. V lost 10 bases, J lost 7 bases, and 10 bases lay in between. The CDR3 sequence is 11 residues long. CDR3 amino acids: CATWRIGELFF. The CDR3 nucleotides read TGTGCCACGTGGAGGATCGGGGAGCTGTTTTTT.

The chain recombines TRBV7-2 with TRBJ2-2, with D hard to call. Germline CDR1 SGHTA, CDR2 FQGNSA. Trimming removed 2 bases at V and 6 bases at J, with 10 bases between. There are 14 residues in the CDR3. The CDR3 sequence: CASSLQSESGELFF. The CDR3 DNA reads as TGTGCCAGCAGCTTACAGTCAGAGTCCGGGGAGCTGTTTTTT.

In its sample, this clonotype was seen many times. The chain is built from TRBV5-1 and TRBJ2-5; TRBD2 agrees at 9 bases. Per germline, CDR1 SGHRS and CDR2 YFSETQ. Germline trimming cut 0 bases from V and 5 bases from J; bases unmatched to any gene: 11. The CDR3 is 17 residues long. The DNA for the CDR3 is TGCGCCAGCAGCTTGGCCGTGGTGGTAGCGGGAGCGGAGACCCAGTACTTC. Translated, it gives CASSLAVVVAGAETQYF.

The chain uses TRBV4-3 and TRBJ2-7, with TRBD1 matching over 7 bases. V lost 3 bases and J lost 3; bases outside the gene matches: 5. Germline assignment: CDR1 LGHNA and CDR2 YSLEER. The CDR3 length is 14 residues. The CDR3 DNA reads TGCGCCAGCAGCCAGGGACAGAAAAACTACGAGCAGTACTTC. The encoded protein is CASSQGQKNYEQYF.

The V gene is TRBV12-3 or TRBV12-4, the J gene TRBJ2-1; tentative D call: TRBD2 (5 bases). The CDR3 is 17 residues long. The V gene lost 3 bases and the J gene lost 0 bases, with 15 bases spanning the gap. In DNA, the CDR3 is TGTGCCAGCAGTTTGGGGTCTGGGCTAGCCTCCTACAATGAGCAGTTCTTC. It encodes CASSLGSGLASYNEQFF.